Following are 28 T cell receptor beta chains from one sample sequenced in a study of T cells after yellow fever vaccination. TCRdb redid the calling of the 5' RACE reads with MiXCR, one entry per CDR3 protein. The table shows 100,000 to 150,000 distinct CDR3 sequences, with roughly 15% occurring only once. The material was CD8+ T cells sorted from PBMCs, obtained 5 days after the yellow fever booster vaccination. The receptor set was obtained from a man aged 18 to 35 who received the YFV17D yellow fever vaccine.

This clonotype occurred a few times. The V gene is TRBV6-5, the J gene TRBJ2-1; 7 bases map to TRBD2. Germline assignment: CDR1 MNHEY and CDR2 SVGAGI. The CDR3 spans 15 residues. Trimming removed 2 bases from V and 2 bases from J; junction bases left unmatched: 3. CDR3 DNA sequence: TGTGCCAGCAGTTACGGGGGGGGAACCTACAATGAGCAGTTCTTC. Translating gives CASSYGGGTYNEQFF.

The rearrangement uses TRBV19 and TRBJ1-1; no definite D call. V was pared by 5 bases and J by 0 bases, with 7 bases between. The CDR3 totals 13 residues. CDR1 and CDR2 (germline): LNHDA, SQIVND (reference sequence). The CDR3 reads CASSLKMNTEAFF. The CDR3 DNA sequence: TGTGCCAGTAGTCTCAAGATGAACACTGAAGCTTTCTTT.

The chain is built from TRBV20-1 and TRBJ1-3; 8 bases map to TRBD1. Trimming cost V 6 bases and J 7 bases; bases outside gene matches: 8. The CDR3 loop spans 13 amino acids. The germline gives CDR1 DFQATT, CDR2 SNEGSKA (reference sequence). CDR3 nucleotides: TGCAGTGCCATGACAGGGGTTGGGAACACCATATATTTT. Translated, it gives CSAMTGVGNTIYF.

This clonotype was found a few times. The chain is built from TRBV4-1 and TRBJ2-7, with unresolved D. Germline assignment: CDR1 MGHRA and CDR2 YSYEKL. The V end was cut by 1 base, the J end by 4 bases, with 8 bases between. The CDR3 extends over 13 amino acids. The CDR3 is CASSQVLIYEQYF. CDR3 DNA: TGCGCCAGCAGCCAAGTCCTTATTTACGAGCAGTACTTC.

This sequence joins TRBV15 and TRBJ1-1; D gene unclear. The CDR3 has 15 amino acids. Germline V gene lookup returns CDR1 LNHNV and CDR2 YYDKDF (reference sequence). Trimming pared 5 bases from V and 3 bases from J, leaving 16 bases between. The CDR3 is CATSPLTLPDTEAFF. The CDR3 DNA sequence: TGTGCCACCAGCCCCTTGACCCTCCCAGACACTGAAGCTTTCTTT.

The sample holds a few counts of this clonotype. CDR3 DNA: TGCGCCAGCGGTTTCGGGGGGGGGAGACAAGAGACCCAGTACTTC. It specifies CASGFGGGRQETQYF. The chain links TRBV5-1 to TRBJ2-5, with 8 bases identical to TRBD2. Trimming took 7 bases from V and 2 from J; bases not matched to a gene: 10. This CDR3 is 15 amino acids long. Germline V gene lookup returns CDR1 SGHRS and CDR2 YFSETQ.

Only a few counts were recorded for this clonotype. J is TRBJ2-7 and V is TRBV30; D is perhaps TRBD1 (6 bases). Germline CDR1 and CDR2: GTSNPN and SVGIG (reference sequence). Trimming left V 0 bases short and J 2 bases short, with 8 bases between. This CDR3 comprises 13 residues. The CDR3 coding sequence is TGTGCCTGGAGTGTAAACAGGGCCTACGAGCAGTACTTC. Residues: CAWSVNRAYEQYF. The whole variable domain, filled in from reference TRBV30 and TRBJ2-7, reads SQTIHQWPATLVQPVGSPLSLECTVEGTSNPNLYWYRQAAGRGLQLLFYSVGIGQISSEVPQNLSASRPQDRQFILSSKKLLLSDSGFYLCAWSVNRAYEQYFGPGTRLTVT.

This clonotype appeared a few times. The chain recombines TRBV7-9 with TRBJ1-1, with D perhaps matching TRBD1 (5 bases). The CDR3 length is 15 residues. V gave up 3 bases and J gave up 4 bases, with 15 bases separating them. Germline V gene sequence: CDR1 SEHNR, CDR2 FQNEAQ (reference sequence). This CDR3 reads CASSLGVSAGTEAFF. CDR3 in DNA: TGTGCCAGCAGCTTGGGGGTCTCCGCAGGCACTGAAGCTTTCTTT.

V usage is TRBV12-3 or TRBV12-4 and J usage is TRBJ2-4, with D tentatively TRBD1 or TRBD2 (6 bases each). This CDR3 has 15 amino acids. V dropped 3 bases and J dropped 0 bases, with 9 bases sitting between them. The CDR3 coding sequence is TGTGCCAGCAGTTTTGGGGGGCTAGCCAAAAACATTCAGTACTTC. Translation: CASSFGGLAKNIQYF.

This clonotype was observed a few times. This chain uses TRBV5-1 with TRBJ2-7; D not resolved. In germline, CDR1 is SGHRS, CDR2 YFSETQ. The V and J ends lost 4 bases and 6 bases respectively, with 14 bases between them. CDR3 length: 13 amino acids. CDR3 in amino acids: CASSPVPGREQYF. CDR3 coding DNA: TGCGCCAGCAGCCCCGTCCCAGGTCGCGAGCAGTACTTC.

This chain uses TRBV20-1 with TRBJ2-1; D could derive from TRBD1 or TRBD2 (6 bases each). Trimming pared 5 bases from V and 6 bases from J, leaving 14 bases between. Germline V gene sequence: CDR1 DFQATT, CDR2 SNEGSKA (reference sequence). The length of the CDR3 is 13 residues. In DNA form, the CDR3 reads TGCAGTGCTCAAGATGGGGGGCCCAATGAGCAGTTCTTC. Translating it yields CSAQDGGPNEQFF.

Ten or more counts support this clonotype. The CDR3 loop is CASSQGQEYYGYTF. CDR3 coding DNA: TGCGCCAGCAGCCAAGGACAGGAGTACTATGGCTACACCTTC. This chain links TRBV4-3 with TRBJ1-2; tentatively, D is TRBD1 (6 bases). V was cut by 1 base and J by 3 bases, with 9 bases left in between. Germline CDR1 LGHNA, CDR2 YSLEER. This CDR3 spans 14 amino acids.

The V gene is TRBV28, the J gene TRBJ2-5; D may correspond to TRBD1 or TRBD2 (6 bases each). The CDR3 runs 16 residues. Trimming removed 5 bases at V and 5 bases at J, with 21 bases between. In germline, CDR1 is MDHEN, CDR2 SYDVKM. CDR3 in amino acids: CASSHHGGGLEETQYF. The CDR3 DNA reads as TGTGCCAGCAGTCACCACGGGGGCGGTCTGGAGGAGACCCAGTACTTC. Based on the CDR3 plus reference TRBV28 and TRBJ2-5, the full variable domain is DVKVTQSSRYLVKRTGEKVFLECVQDMDHENMFWYRQDPGLGLRLIYFSYDVKMKEKGDIPEGYSVSREKKERFSLILESASTNQTSMYLCASSHHGGGLEETQYFGPGTRLLVL.

This clonotype was seen more than once but under ten times. V gene TRBV12-3 or TRBV12-4 combines with J gene TRBJ2-6; the D gene could be TRBD1 or TRBD2 (6 bases each). Trimming cost V 6 bases and J 0 bases, with 15 bases left between them. This CDR3 spans 17 amino acids. For the CDR3, the DNA is TGTGCCAGCAGCCCAACAGGGAGGAGCTCTGGGGCCAACGTCCTGACTTTC. Its translation is CASSPTGRSSGANVLTF.

This clonotype has just a few counts. CDR3 amino acids: CASSLTSGTQFF. CDR3 nucleotides: TGTGCCAGCAGTTTGACTAGCGGGACCCAGTTCTTC. The chain links TRBV27 to TRBJ2-1; TRBD2 agrees at 11 bases. The CDR3 runs 12 residues. The germline V gene has CDR1 MNHEY and CDR2 SMNVEV (reference sequence). The J segment lost 13 bases and the V segment lost 3 bases, leaving 2 bases of the junction unmatched.

The table lists this clonotype with a few counts. V is TRBV13 and J is TRBJ2-3, with 10 positions matching TRBD2. Germline CDR1 reads PRHDT; CDR2 reads FYEKMQ (reference sequence). V lost 2 bases to trimming and J lost 3 bases; unmatched junction nucleotides: 14. CDR3 length equals 19 residues. CDR3 loop: CASSLWKIASGGRTDTQYF. The DNA of the CDR3 is TGTGCCAGCAGCTTATGGAAGATCGCTAGCGGGGGTCGAACAGATACGCAGTATTTT.

The chain uses TRBV29-1 and TRBJ2-5; either TRBD1 or TRBD2 may supply D (6 bases each). The CDR3 has 14 amino acids. Germline V lookup: CDR1 SQVTM, CDR2 ANQGSEA. With 6 bases removed from V and 5 bases from J, the gap between germline ends came to 19 bases. The CDR3 protein is CSVPRGTGRETQYF. CDR3 sequence (DNA): TGCAGCGTCCCGAGGGGTACAGGGAGGGAGACCCAGTACTTC.

The CDR3 reads CASSQDPGGMADTQYF. DNA of the CDR3: TGCGCCAGCAGCCAAGACCCTGGGGGAATGGCAGATACGCAGTATTTT. This rearrangement joins TRBV4-3 to TRBJ2-3, with D perhaps matching TRBD1 or TRBD2 (5 bases each). The CDR3 length is 16 residues. Germline V gene data show CDR1 as LGHNA and CDR2 as YSLEER. The V end was cut by 0 bases, the J end by 4 bases, with 14 bases between.

This clonotype was counted only a few times. The chain employs TRBV5-1 and TRBJ1-5; D uncertain. CDR3 length: 13 amino acids. The ends were cut back, 0 bases at V and 9 bases at J, with 10 bases in the middle. CDR1 and CDR2 (germline): SGHRS, YFSETQ. CDR3 nucleotide sequence: TGCGCCAGCAGCTTGGGACGGGGATGGCCCCAGCATTTT. Translating gives CASSLGRGWPQHF.

This clonotype was counted between two and nine times. The chain recombines TRBV5-4 with TRBJ2-3, with 8 bases matching TRBD1. Germline values: CDR1 SGHNT, CDR2 YYREEE (reference sequence). V lost 4 bases, J lost 2 bases, and 9 bases stayed unmatched. The CDR3 totals 16 residues. The CDR3 region has the DNA TGTGCCAGCAGCCCCTGGACAGGGTCACTCACAGATACGCAGTATTTT. Translated, it gives CASSPWTGSLTDTQYF.

A few counts support this clonotype. The chain has TRBV2 and TRBJ2-7; 12 nucleotides line up with TRBD2. This CDR3 has 16 residues. Per the germline V gene, CDR1 is SNHLY and CDR2 is FYNNEI. V shed 4 bases, J shed 4 bases, and the junction held 8 bases outside the gene matches. The CDR3 reads CASSGGGLAGIYEQYF. For the CDR3, the DNA is TGTGCCAGCAGTGGGGGTGGACTAGCGGGGATTTACGAGCAGTACTTC. Together with reference TRBV2 and TRBJ2-7, the CDR3 gives the full variable domain: EPEVTQTPSHQVTQMGQEVILRCVPISNHLYFYWYRQILGQKVEFLVSFYNNEISEKSEIFDDQFSVERPDGSNFTLKIRSTKLEDSAMYFCASSGGGLAGIYEQYFGPGTRLTVT.

The V and J genes are TRBV15 and TRBJ2-3; 11 positions match TRBD1. Germline V gives CDR1 LNHNV, CDR2 YYDKDF (reference sequence). The CDR3 is made up of 16 amino acids. Losses at the gene ends were 3 bases for V and 0 bases for J; bases not matched to a gene: 2. DNA for the CDR3: TGTGCCACCAGCAGCGGGACAGGGGGTAGCACAGATACGCAGTATTTT. Translating gives CATSSGTGGSTDTQYF.

This clonotype came up a few times. The rearrangement links TRBV7-9 to TRBJ1-6; D may be TRBD1 (6 bases). The CDR3 covers 14 residues. V lost 6 bases and J 6 bases, leaving 12 bases between the germline ends. The germline V gene has CDR1 SEHNR and CDR2 FQNEAQ (reference sequence). The DNA of the CDR3 is TGTGCCAGCAGGCCAGGGGACGCTAATTCACCCCTCCACTTT. It is translated as CASRPGDANSPLHF.

V is TRBV5-1 and J is TRBJ2-3; 8 bases fit TRBD2. Germline V CDR1 and CDR2: SGHRS, YFSETQ. V trimming: 4 bases; J trimming: 4 bases; junction bases outside the gene matches: 14. This CDR3 region has 17 residues. CDR3 DNA: TGCGCCAGCAGCCCCGCCCCGGGACTAGGAGGGGCAGATACGCAGTATTTT. It is translated as CASSPAPGLGGADTQYF.

The chain has TRBV20-1 and TRBJ2-7, with D possibly TRBD1 on 6 matching bases. Trimming shortened V by 6 bases and J by 4 bases, and 16 bases separated the two germline ends. CDR1 DFQATT and CDR2 SNEGSKA come from the germline V gene (reference sequence). The CDR3 totals 13 residues. CDR3 loop: CSASGRGFYEQYF. Written as DNA, the CDR3 is TGCAGTGCCTCGGGTAGGGGGTTTTACGAGCAGTACTTC.

The chain recombines TRBV4-1 with TRBJ2-7; 8 nucleotides match TRBD1. The CDR3 consists of 14 residues. CDR1 is MGHRA and CDR2 is YSYEKL in the germline V gene. The V gene end was trimmed by 2 bases and the J gene end by 4 bases; junction bases not matched to a gene: 4. The DNA for the CDR3 is TGCGCCAGCAGCCAAACAGGGACAGGATACGAGCAGTACTTC. It codes for CASSQTGTGYEQYF.

This clonotype was seen ten or more times. CDR3: CASSHRREDSGSYEQYV. Here the CDR3 DNA reads TGTGCCAGCAGCCACCGGAGGGAGGACAGCGGCTCCTACGAGCAGTACGTC. The chain carries TRBV14 and TRBJ2-7; D might be TRBD1 or TRBD2, each matching 6 bases. The V end was cut by 3 bases, the J end by 0 bases, with 18 bases between. Germline CDR1 is SGHDN and CDR2 is FVKESK. CDR3 length: 17 amino acids.

This chain connects TRBV13 to TRBJ1-4; 8 bases are a match to TRBD1. With 3 bases clipped from V and 2 bases from J, the junction kept 5 bases outside the gene matches. The CDR3 covers 16 residues. Germline V gene sequence: CDR1 PRHDT, CDR2 FYEKMQ (reference sequence). CDR3 nucleotide sequence: TGTGCCAGCAGCTTCGGACAGGGCAGGACTAATGAAAAACTGTTTTTT. Protein sequence: CASSFGQGRTNEKLFF.